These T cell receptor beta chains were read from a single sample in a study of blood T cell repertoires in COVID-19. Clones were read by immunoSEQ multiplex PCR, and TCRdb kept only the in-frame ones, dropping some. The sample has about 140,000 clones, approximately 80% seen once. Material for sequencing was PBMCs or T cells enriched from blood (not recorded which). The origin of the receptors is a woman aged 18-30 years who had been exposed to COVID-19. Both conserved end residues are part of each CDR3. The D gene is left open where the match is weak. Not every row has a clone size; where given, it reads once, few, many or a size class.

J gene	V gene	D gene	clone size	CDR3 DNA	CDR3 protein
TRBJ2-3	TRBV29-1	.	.	TGCAGCGCCCCGGCCCGGGCAGATACGCAGTATTTT	CSAPARADTQYF
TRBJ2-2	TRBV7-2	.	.	TGTGCCAGCAGCTTTGCCCTACCCGGGGAGCTGTTTTTT	CASSFALPGELFF
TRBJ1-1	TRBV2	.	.	TGTGCCAGCAGCCCGGACACATTGGTAACTGAAGCTTTCTTT	CASSPDTLVTEAFF
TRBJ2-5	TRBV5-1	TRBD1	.	TGCGCCAGCAGCTTAGCTGACAGGGCTCAAGAGACCCAGTACTTC	CASSLADRAQETQYF
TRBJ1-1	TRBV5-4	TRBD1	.	TGTGCCAGCAGCTGGGGGACAGGCGACAACACTGAAGCTTTCTTT	CASSWGTGDNTEAFF
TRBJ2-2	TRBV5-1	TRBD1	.	TGCGCCAGCAGCAATAGGACAGGGTATACCGGGGAGCTGTTTTTT	CASSNRTGYTGELFF
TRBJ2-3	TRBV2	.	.	TGTGCCAGCAGTGAAACGGGACTGAACACAGATACGCAGTATTTT	CASSETGLNTDTQYF
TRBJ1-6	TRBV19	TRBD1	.	TGTGCCAGTACCCGGGACAGGGGAAATTCACCCCTCCACTTT	CASTRDRGNSPLHF
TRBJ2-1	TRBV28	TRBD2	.	TGTGCCAGCAGTTTAGGAGCTAGCGGGAGGGAGGCTGAGCAGTTCTTC	CASSLGASGREAEQFF
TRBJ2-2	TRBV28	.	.	TGTGCCAGCAGTTTACTAGCGCTAAACACCGGGGAGCTGTTTTTT	CASSLLALNTGELFF
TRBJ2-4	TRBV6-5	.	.	TGTGCCAGCGGGGCCCGGGACACTAAAAACATTCAGTACTTC	CASGARDTKNIQYF
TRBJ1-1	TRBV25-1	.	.	TGTGCCAGCAGTGAATACCCAGGGCTGGGATTCACTGAAGCTTTCTTT	CASSEYPGLGFTEAFF
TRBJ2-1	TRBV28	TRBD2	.	TGTGCCAGCAGCCGACTAGCGGAAGACAATGAGCAGTTCTTC	CASSRLAEDNEQFF
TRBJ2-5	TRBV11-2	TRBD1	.	TGTGCCAGCAGCAGATACCGGGACAGGGGCTTGCGAGAGACCCAGTACTTC	CASSRYRDRGLRETQYF
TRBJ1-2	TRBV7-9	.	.	TGTGCCAGCAGCTTATACGTAGGGGTGAACTATGGCTACACCTTC	CASSLYVGVNYGYTF
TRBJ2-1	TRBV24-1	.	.	TGTGCCACCAGTGATTCCCCCCTATTGAGTGAGCAGTTCTTC	CATSDSPLLSEQFF
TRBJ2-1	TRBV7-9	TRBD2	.	TGTGCCAGCAGCTCACTTAGCGGGAGGGCCACCTACAATGAGCAGTTCTTC	CASSSLSGRATYNEQFF
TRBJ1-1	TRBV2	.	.	TGTGCCAGCGCGGAGAACACTGAAGCTTTCTTT	CASAENTEAFF
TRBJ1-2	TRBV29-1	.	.	TGCAGCGTTGTCACTCGAAACTATGGCTACACCTTC	CSVVTRNYGYTF
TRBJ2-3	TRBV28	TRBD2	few	TGTGCCAGCAGATTAGCGGGAGGCACAGATACGCAGTATTTT	CASRLAGGTDTQYF
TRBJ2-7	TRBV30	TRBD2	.	TGTGCCTATTCGACGGCGGGGGCCTACGAGCAGTACTTC	CAYSTAGAYEQYF
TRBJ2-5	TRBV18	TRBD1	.	TGTGCCAGCTCACTCGGACAGGGAGAGACCCAGTACTTC	CASSLGQGETQYF
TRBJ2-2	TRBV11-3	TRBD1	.	TGTGCCAGCAGTCCCACAGGGGCCGGGGAGCTGTTTTTT	CASSPTGAGELFF
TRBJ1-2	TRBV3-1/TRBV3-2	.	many	TGTGCCAGCAGCCAAGAAAGAGATGGCTACACCTTC	CASSQERDGYTF
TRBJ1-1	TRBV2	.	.	TGTGCCAGCAGTCAACAGGGTGGTAACACTGAAGCTTTCTTT	CASSQQGGNTEAFF
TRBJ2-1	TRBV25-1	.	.	TGTGCCAGCAGCGATACCGGGACTGGTAGCGTGGGTGAGCAGTTCTTC	CASSDTGTGSVGEQFF
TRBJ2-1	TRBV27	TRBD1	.	TGTGCCAGCCGACTCCCGGGACAGGGTTCGAATGAGCAGTTCTTC	CASRLPGQGSNEQFF
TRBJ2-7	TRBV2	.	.	TGTGCCAGCAGCAGGGAATTCACCTACGAGCAGTACTTC	CASSREFTYEQYF
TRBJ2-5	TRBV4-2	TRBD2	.	TGTGCCAGCAGCCAAGGGCGGGAGCGGGGGGAGACCCAGTACTTC	CASSQGRERGETQYF
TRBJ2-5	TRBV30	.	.	TGTGCCTGGAGTGTACTCAGGTACCAAGAGACCCAGTACTTC	CAWSVLRYQETQYF
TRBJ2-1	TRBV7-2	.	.	TGTGCCAGCAGCTCTCCCCGGGGGAACAATGAGCAGTTCTTC	CASSSPRGNNEQFF
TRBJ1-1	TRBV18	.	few	TGTGCCAGCTCCGCGGGTCGCCTCACTGAAGCTTTCTTT	CASSAGRLTEAFF
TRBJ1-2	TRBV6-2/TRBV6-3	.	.	TGTGCCAGCAGCCTAGAAGTAAGATATGGCTACACCTTC	CASSLEVRYGYTF
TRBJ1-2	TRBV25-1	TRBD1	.	TGTGCCAGCAGTGAATGGGACAGACATGGCTACACCTTC	CASSEWDRHGYTF
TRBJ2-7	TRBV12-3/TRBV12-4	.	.	TGTGCCAGCAGTCTACAGGGCGGCGAGCAGTACTTC	CASSLQGGEQYF
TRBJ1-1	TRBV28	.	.	TGTGCCAGCACTACCCCTGGGCAGGGGTTGAACACTGAAGCTTTCTTT	CASTTPGQGLNTEAFF
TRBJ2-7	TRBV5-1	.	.	TGCGCCAGCAGCTTGGACGGAGTAGCGGCCTACGAGCAGTACTTC	CASSLDGVAAYEQYF
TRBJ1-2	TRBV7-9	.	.	TGTGCCAGCAGCTCCAAGACAGACTCTAACTATGGCTACACCTTC	CASSSKTDSNYGYTF
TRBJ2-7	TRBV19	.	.	TGTGCCAGTAGTATAATGGTGACTGGGGAGCAGTACTTC	CASSIMVTGEQYF
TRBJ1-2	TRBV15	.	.	TGTGCCACCAGCAGAGATTCAGGGTCGAATGGCTACACCTTC	CATSRDSGSNGYTF
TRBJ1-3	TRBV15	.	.	TGTGCCACCAGCCCGAACCTCGCACAGAAAGAAAACACCATATATTTT	CATSPNLAQKENTIYF
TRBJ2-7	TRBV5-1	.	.	TGCGCCAGCAGCTTGGGGGCGCAGGGCACCTACGAGCAGTACTTC	CASSLGAQGTYEQYF
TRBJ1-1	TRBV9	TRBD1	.	TGTGCCAGCAGCCTGGGGACAGGTACTGAAGCTTTCTTT	CASSLGTGTEAFF
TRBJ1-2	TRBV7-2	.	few	TGTGCCAGCAGCTTAGCGAGTCAGGGGAACGGCTACACCTTC	CASSLASQGNGYTF
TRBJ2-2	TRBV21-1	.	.	TGTGCCAGCAGCACGGCCAGGGGCGGCACCGGGGAGCTGTTTTTT	CASSTARGGTGELFF
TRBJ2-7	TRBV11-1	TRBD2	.	TGTGCCAGCAGCAGCGCGGGACTAGCGGGATACGAGCAGTACTTC	CASSSAGLAGYEQYF
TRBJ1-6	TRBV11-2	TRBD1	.	TGTGCCAGCAGCCTAGGGACAGGGGTATCACCCCTCCACTTT	CASSLGTGVSPLHF
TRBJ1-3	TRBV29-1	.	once	TGCAGCGTTGAAGGGGGGGGCTCTGGAAACACCATATATTTT	CSVEGGGSGNTIYF
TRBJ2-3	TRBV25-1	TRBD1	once	TGTGCCAGCAGTGAAAGCAGGGGGCGGTCAGATACGCAGTATTTT	CASSESRGRSDTQYF
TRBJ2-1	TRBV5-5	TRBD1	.	TGTGCCAGCAGCTTGGGAGGGACAGGATACAATGAGCAGTTCTTC	CASSLGGTGYNEQFF
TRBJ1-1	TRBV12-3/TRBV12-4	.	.	TGTGCCAGCAGACTTACAGGGAACACTGAAGCTTTCTTT	CASRLTGNTEAFF
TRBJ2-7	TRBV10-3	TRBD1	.	TGTGCCATCAGCAGGGACAGCCCCAACGAGCAGTACTTC	CAISRDSPNEQYF